The rows below give T cell receptor beta chains drawn from one sample of a study of cytomegalovirus exposure and HLA in healthy donors. The protocol was immunoSEQ multiplex PCR, while the TCRdb copy is restricted to in-frame clones and leaves out a portion. Of 160,000 or so clones detected, approximately 78% appear once; the ten largest clones hold 1.1% to 1.5%. Sequencing was carried out using PBMCs. Source of these receptors: a male donor in good health and CMV-seronegative. Each CDR3 is given with its conserved first and last residue. The D gene is left open where the match is weak. Rows may omit the clone size; those that give it use once, few, many or a size class.

v_gene: TRBV12-5
abundance: NA
j_gene: TRBJ2-1
d_gene: TRBD2
CDR3nt: TGTGCTAGTGGTACCTCGACTAGCGGGGGATTAAATGAGCAGTTCTTC
CDR3aa: CASGTSTSGGLNEQFF

v_gene: TRBV6-5
abundance: NA
j_gene: TRBJ1-1
d_gene: NA
CDR3nt: TGTGCCAGCAGTTACGATGTAGACACTGAAGCTTTCTTT
CDR3aa: CASSYDVDTEAFF

v_gene: TRBV11-1
abundance: NA
j_gene: TRBJ1-4
d_gene: TRBD1
CDR3nt: TGTGCCAGCAGCACGAATGAGGGGGCGACGGAAAAACTGTTTTTT
CDR3aa: CASSTNEGATEKLFF

v_gene: TRBV7-9
abundance: NA
j_gene: TRBJ1-2
d_gene: TRBD1
CDR3nt: TGTTCCAGCAGCTCCCCCGACAGGGGGCGATTCTATGGCTACACCTTC
CDR3aa: CSSSSPDRGRFYGYTF

v_gene: TRBV7-2
abundance: NA
j_gene: TRBJ1-5
d_gene: NA
CDR3nt: TGTGCCAGCAGCTTAGGCAGGGGTCACAATCAGCCCCAGCATTTT
CDR3aa: CASSLGRGHNQPQHF

v_gene: TRBV28
abundance: NA
j_gene: TRBJ2-6
d_gene: TRBD1
CDR3nt: TGTGCCAGCAGGGACAGGAGTGGGGCCAACGTCCTGACTTTC
CDR3aa: CASRDRSGANVLTF

v_gene: TRBV5-1
abundance: NA
j_gene: TRBJ2-5
d_gene: NA
CDR3nt: TGCGCCAGCAGCATGTCTAGCGAGCAAGAGACCCAGTACTTC
CDR3aa: CASSMSSEQETQYF

v_gene: TRBV27
abundance: NA
j_gene: TRBJ1-2
d_gene: TRBD1
CDR3nt: TGTGCCAGCAGGGGACAGGGTGGGGAAAACTATGGCTACACCTTC
CDR3aa: CASRGQGGENYGYTF

v_gene: TRBV7-3
abundance: NA
j_gene: TRBJ2-3
d_gene: TRBD1
CDR3nt: TGTGCCAGCAGCCCCGCCGGGACAGGGGCTGATACGCAGTATTTT
CDR3aa: CASSPAGTGADTQYF

v_gene: TRBV28
abundance: NA
j_gene: TRBJ2-5
d_gene: TRBD2
CDR3nt: TGTGCCAGCGGGGGGGATCGAGAGACCCAGTACTTC
CDR3aa: CASGGDRETQYF

v_gene: TRBV10-3
abundance: NA
j_gene: TRBJ2-2
d_gene: NA
CDR3nt: TGTGCCATCAGTGTACGGGAGAGCACCGGGGAGCTGTTTTTT
CDR3aa: CAISVRESTGELFF

v_gene: TRBV7-9
abundance: NA
j_gene: TRBJ2-3
d_gene: TRBD2
CDR3nt: TGTGCCAGCAGCCCGGGGGGATCTAGCACAGATACGCAGTATTTT
CDR3aa: CASSPGGSSTDTQYF

v_gene: TRBV7-2
abundance: NA
j_gene: TRBJ2-1
d_gene: NA
CDR3nt: TGTGCCAGCAGAAGAGAGCGCAGCTCCTACAATGAGCAGTTCTTC
CDR3aa: CASRRERSSYNEQFF

v_gene: TRBV5-1
abundance: NA
j_gene: TRBJ2-7
d_gene: TRBD1
CDR3nt: TGCGCCAGCAGCTTGGCCGCGACAGGGGTTCCCTACGAGCAGTACTTC
CDR3aa: CASSLAATGVPYEQYF

v_gene: TRBV10-3
abundance: few
j_gene: TRBJ2-5
d_gene: NA
CDR3nt: TGTGCCATCAGCGTGGGAGGCATGGAGACCCAGTACTTC
CDR3aa: CAISVGGMETQYF

v_gene: TRBV7-3
abundance: few
j_gene: TRBJ1-6
d_gene: NA
CDR3nt: TGTGCCAGCAGCCAATCCGGGACTCATAATTCACCCCTCCACTTT
CDR3aa: CASSQSGTHNSPLHF

v_gene: TRBV28
abundance: NA
j_gene: TRBJ2-7
d_gene: TRBD2
CDR3nt: TGTGCCAGCAGTCCGGCAGGAAGCGGGAGAATCTACGAGCAGTACTTC
CDR3aa: CASSPAGSGRIYEQYF

v_gene: TRBV11-1
abundance: few
j_gene: TRBJ2-7
d_gene: NA
CDR3nt: TGTGCCAGCAGCTTACTACCCGTTTTGGACGAGCAGTACTTC
CDR3aa: CASSLLPVLDEQYF

v_gene: TRBV27
abundance: NA
j_gene: TRBJ1-6
d_gene: NA
CDR3nt: TGTGCCAGCAGTTTATCAGGGGATAATTCACCCCTCCACTTT
CDR3aa: CASSLSGDNSPLHF